The 31 T cell receptor beta chains listed next were all sequenced from one sample in a study of vaccination and CD4 T cells after COVID-19. Sequence data for DNA of cultured CD4+ T cells were generated by the Oncomine TCR Beta short-read assay. TCRdb fed the PCR reads into MiXCR, producing one record per CDR3 protein. The table lists under 25,000 distinct CDR3 sequences, roughly 29% of them singletons. No cognate antigen is known for these TCRs. The treatment: roughly 10-day PBMC culture with coronavirus spike peptide pools or control peptides (ViraFEST assay). Specimen: cultured CD4+ T cells from blood. The receptors derive from a human donor with COVID-19.

CDR3 in DNA: TGTGCCAGCAGTTTATCACAGGGGGCAGCTGAAAAACTGTTTTTT. Protein: CASSLSQGAAEKLFF. The V gene is TRBV28, the J gene TRBJ1-4; 9 bases are shared with TRBD1. This CDR3 is built from 15 residues. V shed 1 base, J shed 7 bases, and the junction held 4 bases outside the gene matches. The germline V gene encodes CDR1 MDHEN and CDR2 SYDVKM. The full variable domain, completed using reference TRBV28 and TRBJ1-4, is DVKVTQSSRYLVKRTGEKVFLECVQDMDHENMFWYRQDPGLGLRLIYFSYDVKMKEKGDIPEGYSVSREKKERFSLILESASTNQTSMYLCASSLSQGAAEKLFFGSGTQLSVL.

The chain uses TRBV12-3 or TRBV12-4 and TRBJ1-1; tentative D call: TRBD1 (6 bases). CDR3 length: 12 amino acids. V was cut by 3 bases and J by 10 bases, with 12 bases left in between. This CDR3 is CASSFEQGVAFF. The CDR3 coding sequence is TGTGCCAGCAGTTTTGAACAGGGCGTAGCTTTCTTT.

The chain carries TRBV4-1 and TRBJ1-4; D possibly corresponds to TRBD1 (6 bases). From germline, CDR1 is MGHRA and CDR2 YSYEKL. The CDR3 runs 17 residues. Trimming left V 4 bases short and J 3 bases short, with 18 bases between. This CDR3 is CASSLRDNPTANEKLFF. The CDR3 DNA is TGCGCCAGCAGCCTACGGGACAACCCGACGGCTAATGAAAAACTGTTTTTT.

This rearrangement joins TRBV20-1 to TRBJ2-2, with D perhaps given as TRBD1 or TRBD2 (7 bases each). CDR3 length: 14 residues. The germline V and J ends were trimmed by 2 bases and 8 bases, with 15 bases remaining between them. Germline assignment: CDR1 DFQATT and CDR2 SNEGSKA (reference sequence). The CDR3 nucleotides are TGCAGTGCTAGACCCCCCAGGGGGGGGGGGGAGCTGTTTTTT. Protein sequence: CSARPPRGGGELFF.

The J gene is TRBJ2-5, the V gene TRBV29-1; D not resolved. The germline V gene has CDR1 SQVTM and CDR2 ANQGSEA. V lost 4 bases and J 1 base, leaving 16 bases between the germline ends. The CDR3 has 15 residues. CDR3 in DNA: TGCAGCGTTGGTCATAGCACCGCAACCCAAGAGACCCAGTACTTC. Amino acids: CSVGHSTATQETQYF.

The chain recombines TRBV7-2 with TRBJ2-1; 7 bases are shared with TRBD2. The V and J ends lost 1 base and 10 bases, in that order; junction bases with no gene match: 10. CDR3 size: 15 residues. Germline V gene sequence: CDR1 SGHTA, CDR2 FQGNSA. CDR3 region: CASSLGGTIQTEQFF. As DNA, the CDR3 is TGTGCCAGCAGCTTAGGTGGGACTATACAAACGGAGCAGTTCTTC.

This clonotype turned up a few times. Written as DNA, the CDR3 is TGTGCCAGCAGCCAGGGGGCTAACACTGAAGCTTTCTTT. Translated: CASSQGANTEAFF. This chain connects TRBV28 to TRBJ1-1, with 8 bases fitting TRBD1. The V gene's germline CDR1 is MDHEN and CDR2 SYDVKM. The junction had 2 bases not matched to a gene; V was cut back by 6 bases and J by 2 bases. The CDR3 has 13 amino acids.

This clonotype was observed a few times. This sequence joins TRBV10-1 and TRBJ2-3; D may be TRBD1 (6 bases). Germline V gene lookup returns CDR1 WNHNN and CDR2 SYGVQD (reference sequence). The CDR3 has 17 amino acids. The V end was cut by 1 base, the J end by 4 bases, with 18 bases between. DNA for the CDR3: TGCGCCAGCAGTGAGTTTCGTGGCAGGGGCAAAGCAGATACGCAGTATTTT. It codes for CASSEFRGRGKADTQYF.

This clonotype has more than one count but fewer than ten. The V and J genes are TRBV20-1 and TRBJ2-3, with 8 bases aligning to TRBD2. The V gene end was trimmed by 3 bases and the J gene end by 1 base; junction bases not matched to a gene: 6. The CDR3 runs 15 residues. Per germline, CDR1 DFQATT and CDR2 SNEGSKA (reference sequence). The CDR3 loop is CSARGTSPRTDTQYF. CDR3 nucleotides: TGCAGTGCTAGGGGGACTAGTCCCCGCACAGATACGCAGTATTTT.

This clonotype was counted only a few times. This rearrangement joins TRBV28 to TRBJ2-7, with D possibly TRBD2 on 6 matching bases. CDR1 MDHEN and CDR2 SYDVKM come from the germline V gene. V was trimmed by 7 bases and J by 2 bases, leaving 21 bases between them. The CDR3 sequence is 16 residues long. The CDR3 DNA follows: TGTGCCAGCACCCAGAGTTCAGGCGGGGAGACCTACGAGCAGTACTTC. This codes for CASTQSSGGETYEQYF.

About this clonotype: A much larger clone sits a single nucleotide away, making a read error possible. The rearrangement uses TRBV20-1 and TRBJ1-3, with D uncertain. The CDR3 covers 15 residues. In germline, CDR1 is DFQATT, CDR2 SNEGSKA (reference sequence). The chain's CDR3 is CGARPGSSPGNTIYF. CDR3 bases: TGCGGTGCTAGGCCCGGGAGTAGCCCTGGAAACACCATATATTTT.

The genes are TRBV28 and TRBJ1-6; no definite D call. The CDR3 loop spans 16 amino acids. Germline lookup yields CDR1 MDHEN and CDR2 SYDVKM. Trimming removed 8 bases from V and 0 bases from J, with 14 bases in between. The CDR3 DNA sequence: TGTGCCAGCTGCCTTCCGGGGAGCTCCTATAATTCACCCCTCCACTTT. Encoded protein: CASCLPGSSYNSPLHF.

The V and J genes are TRBV5-6 and TRBJ2-5; D not certain. This CDR3 spans 15 amino acids. The V gene's germline CDR1 is SGHDT and CDR2 YYEEEE. V lost 4 bases, J lost 4 bases, and 17 bases lay in between. The CDR3 DNA follows: TGTGCCAGCAGCCCCAACCTGGCCCTAGTAGAGACCCAGTACTTC. It is translated as CASSPNLALVETQYF.

This clonotype was picked up a small number of times. The V call is TRBV7-3, the J call TRBJ2-2, with D possibly being TRBD1 or TRBD2 (6 bases each). The CDR3 is 17 residues long. V lost 1 base and J 4 bases, leaving 16 bases between the germline ends. The germline gives CDR1 SGHTA, CDR2 FQGTGA. The CDR3 loop is CASSLMGAMGGTGELFF. The DNA for the CDR3 is TGTGCCAGCAGCTTAATGGGGGCCATGGGGGGCACCGGGGAGCTGTTTTTT.

This rearrangement joins TRBV12-3 or TRBV12-4 to TRBJ1-5, with TRBD1 as a possible D gene (6 bases). Trimming removed 3 bases from V and 4 bases from J, with 16 bases in between. The CDR3 runs 16 residues. DNA of the CDR3: TGTGCCAGCAGTTTGGGGGCGGGACGGATAAATCAGCCCCAGCATTTT. Its protein product is CASSLGAGRINQPQHF.

The chain couples TRBV7-2 to TRBJ1-1; D ambiguous. The CDR3 contains 14 residues. CDR1 is SGHTA and CDR2 is FQGNSA in the germline V gene. V was cut by 1 base and J by 4 bases, with 10 bases left in between. CDR3 nucleotides: TGTGCCAGCAGCTTAGAAAGAAGAAGCACTGAAGCTTTCTTT. It translates to CASSLERRSTEAFF.

The rearrangement uses TRBV11-2 and TRBJ2-7; possible D gene TRBD2, 7 bases. The length of the CDR3 is 13 residues. V was shortened by 7 bases and J by 6 bases, with 16 bases between the two germline ends. Germline V gene sequence: CDR1 SGHAT, CDR2 FQNNGV. CDR3 loop: CASNRGGEGEQYF. The DNA for the CDR3 is TGTGCCAGCAACAGAGGGGGGGAGGGCGAGCAGTACTTC. The entire variable domain, with the rest obtained from reference TRBV11-2 and TRBJ2-7, is as follows: EAGVAQSPRYKIIEKRQSVAFWCNPISGHATLYWYQQILGQGPKLLIQFQNNGVVDDSQLPKDRFSAERLKGVDSTLKIQPAKLEDSAVYLCASNRGGEGEQYFGPGTRLTVT.

There are a few counts of this clonotype. J is TRBJ2-3 and V is TRBV24-1; 7 positions agree with TRBD1. Germline V CDR1 and CDR2: KGHDR, SFDVKD. The CDR3 is 14 residues long. Germline trimming cut 9 bases from V and 2 bases from J; bases unmatched to any gene: 7. DNA for the CDR3: TGTGCCACCTCTGACAGGGTCTACACAGATACGCAGTATTTT. This gives the protein CATSDRVYTDTQYF.

The chain carries TRBV7-2 and TRBJ2-7, with D hard to call. Germline V gene sequence: CDR1 SGHTA, CDR2 FQGNSA. The CDR3 contains 14 residues. The ends were cut back, 5 bases at V and 6 bases at J, with 17 bases in the middle. The CDR3 spells CASSPMKVTGEQYF. In DNA form, the CDR3 reads TGTGCCAGCAGCCCCATGAAGGTGACGGGCGAGCAGTACTTC.

This clonotype was found a few times. V and J are TRBV24-1 and TRBJ1-4; D not certain. This CDR3 contains 15 residues. Per germline, CDR1 KGHDR and CDR2 SFDVKD. Trimming removed 3 bases at V and 7 bases at J, with 14 bases between. CDR3 nucleotides: TGTGCCACCAGTGATCCGGCCGCGGGCGGTGAAAAACTGTTTTTT. This codes for CATSDPAAGGEKLFF.

This clonotype has only a few counts. The chain uses TRBV2 and TRBJ1-4; the match to TRBD1 covers 7 bases. In germline, CDR1 is SNHLY, CDR2 FYNNEI. This CDR3 has 14 residues. Unmatched junction bases numbered 7, after V lost 4 bases and J lost 8 bases. The CDR3 nucleotides read TGTGCCAGCAGTGGGGTAGGGGGCTTAGAAAAACTGTTTTTT. Translating it yields CASSGVGGLEKLFF.

This clonotype has a single count. The chain uses TRBV6-1 and TRBJ2-3, with D perhaps matching TRBD2 (5 bases). The CDR3 sequence is 13 residues long. CDR1 and CDR2 (germline): MNHNS, SASEGT. Trimming shortened V by 6 bases and J by 8 bases, and 15 bases separated the two germline ends. The CDR3 DNA reads TGTGCCAGCAGAGTCTACGAGGGCGGTACGCAGTATTTT. Protein product: CASRVYEGGTQYF.

This clonotype is labeled medium-sized (0.01 to 0.1%). The J gene is TRBJ1-5, the V gene TRBV15; no clear D gene. The CDR3 runs to 16 residues. Per germline, CDR1 LNHNV and CDR2 YYDKDF (reference sequence). Deletions cut 0 bases from V and 2 bases from J, with 11 bases between. CDR3 nucleotides: TGTGCCACCAGCAGAGATCACCCGCCGCGCAATCAGCCCCAGCATTTT. Protein product: CATSRDHPPRNQPQHF. The full variable domain, its missing parts supplied by reference TRBV15 and TRBJ1-5, is DAMVIQNPRYQVTQFGKPVTLSCSQTLNHNVMYWYQQKSSQAPKLLFHYYDKDFNNEADTPDNFQSRRPNTSFCFLDIRSPGLGDTAMYLCATSRDHPPRNQPQHFGDGTRLSIL.

The chain has TRBV30 and TRBJ2-1; D gene uncertain. Germline V gene data show CDR1 as GTSNPN and CDR2 as SVGIG (reference sequence). CDR3 length equals 12 residues. The V end was cut by 3 bases, the J end by 5 bases, with 8 bases between. This CDR3 is CAWSEYHNEQFF. CDR3 DNA sequence: TGTGCCTGGAGCGAGTACCACAATGAGCAGTTCTTC.

In its sample, this clonotype was seen a few times. V gene TRBV6-1 combines with J gene TRBJ2-3, with D possibly being TRBD1 or TRBD2 (5 bases each). The germline CDR1 and CDR2 sequences are MNHNS and SASEGT. V lost 3 bases, J lost 4 bases, and 8 bases lay in between. The CDR3 sequence is 13 residues long. In nucleotides, the CDR3 is TGTGCCAGCAGTGACGGGACCCCAGATACGCAGTATTTT. It specifies CASSDGTPDTQYF.

There are a few counts of this clonotype. V is TRBV11-2 and J is TRBJ2-1, with D possibly matching TRBD2 (5 bases). The CDR3 runs 15 residues. The germline V gene has CDR1 SGHAT and CDR2 FQNNGV. Trimming took off 5 bases at V and 1 base at J, with 12 bases between the two ends. The CDR3 is CASSVTPGSYNEQFF. The CDR3 DNA follows: TGTGCCAGCAGCGTGACCCCGGGGTCCTACAATGAGCAGTTCTTC.

This chain connects TRBV3-1 to TRBJ1-5, with D uncertain. Per germline, CDR1 LGHDT and CDR2 YNNKEL (reference sequence). Trimming cost V 1 base and J 4 bases, with 17 bases left between them. The CDR3 extends over 17 amino acids. The CDR3 DNA reads as TGTGCCAGCAGCCAAGTTCGAGGGCAGGCTCGTAATCAGCCCCAGCATTTT. Protein product: CASSQVRGQARNQPQHF. The variable domain in full, with the rest retrieved from reference TRBV3-1 and TRBJ1-5, is DTAVSQTPKYLVTQMGNDKSIKCEQNLGHDTMYWYKQDSKKFLKIMFSYNNKELIINETVPNRFSPKSPDKAHLNLHINSLELGDSAVYFCASSQVRGQARNQPQHFGDGTRLSIL.

By sample share, this clonotype is medium-sized (0.01 to 0.1%). CDR3 protein: CASSYRPVRGNQPQHF. The CDR3 DNA is TGTGCCAGCAGTTACCGCCCAGTGCGGGGCAATCAGCCCCAGCATTTT. The chain carries TRBV6-5 and TRBJ1-5; D unclear. In germline, CDR1 is MNHEY, CDR2 SVGAGI. The CDR3 has 16 residues. Trimming pared 2 bases from V and 2 bases from J, leaving 13 bases between.

This chain joins TRBV6-4 and TRBJ2-3; D unresolved. This CDR3 is built from 13 residues. V lost 0 bases, J lost 9 bases, and 10 bases lay in between. Germline V gene data show CDR1 as MRHNA and CDR2 as SNTAGT. The CDR3 DNA is TGTGCCAGCAGTGACTCGGTCCCTGGGACGCAGTATTTT. Residues: CASSDSVPGTQYF.

This rearrangement joins TRBV30 to TRBJ2-7; D is perhaps TRBD2 (5 bases). The V gene lost 0 bases and the J gene lost 0 bases, with 12 bases spanning the gap. The CDR3 covers 15 residues. The germline V gene encodes CDR1 GTSNPN and CDR2 SVGIG (reference sequence). The CDR3 protein is CAWSVLGGSSYEQYF. CDR3 sequence (DNA): TGTGCCTGGAGTGTACTTGGTGGGAGCTCCTACGAGCAGTACTTC.

This clonotype was detected only a few times. CDR3 nucleotide sequence: TGTGCCAGCAGCTTGGATCCGGGAACCAACTATGGCTACACCTTC. Amino acids: CASSLDPGTNYGYTF. The V and J genes are TRBV5-4 and TRBJ1-2; no clear D. The germline CDR1 and CDR2 sequences are SGHNT and YYREEE (reference sequence). With 0 bases removed from V and 2 bases from J, the gap between germline ends came to 11 bases. The CDR3 extends over 15 amino acids. The entire variable domain, with the rest obtained from reference TRBV5-4 and TRBJ1-2, is as follows: ETGVTQSPTHLIKTRGQQVTLRCSSQSGHNTVSWYQQALGQGPQFIFQYYREEENGRGNFPPRFSGLQFPNYSSELNVNALELDDSALYLCASSLDPGTNYGYTFGSGTRLTVV.